This TCR beta chain appears in the sequencing data of a study of CD4 and CD8 cells across lung adenocarcinoma regions. Unmatched junction bases numbered 4, after V lost 6 bases and J lost 3 bases. The length of the CDR3 is 15 residues. TCRdb reprocessed the PCR reads via MiXCR and lists one record per CDR3 protein. The data contain more than 9,000 distinct CDR3 sequences, around 49% of them seen just once; the ten biggest clones take up 18%. Donors had localized lung adenocarcinoma, a non-small cell lung cancer. This receptor was identified in a male donor with lung adenocarcinoma. The CD4 and CD8 labels of this study may be unreliable. Sequences were obtained from CD4+ T cells from the margin of a lung tumor. J is TRBJ2-1 and V is TRBV12-3 or TRBV12-4; 11 nucleotides align to TRBD1. Here the CDR3 reads CASRSGTGGYNEQFF. The CDR3 nucleotides are TGTGCCAGCAGGTCGGGGACAGGGGGCTACAATGAGCAGTTCTTC.